The 9 T cell receptor beta chains presented below share a single source sample, sequenced in a study of cytomegalovirus exposure and HLA in healthy donors. Use of 60 Vbeta and 13 Jbeta primers characterized the PCR. Sequencing was performed with immunoSEQ multiplex PCR; in TCRdb, only in-frame clones are kept and a portion is missing. In the table there are more than 85,000 clones, around 88% of which are singletons. The sample was PBMCs. These receptors originate from a man between 35 and 55 years old in good health and CMV-seronegative.

The V gene is TRBV6-1, the J gene TRBJ1-5; possibly TRBD1 for D (6 bases). Germline V gene sequence: CDR1 MNHNS, CDR2 SASEGT. The CDR3 runs to 15 residues. Trimming cost V 6 bases and J 0 bases, with 12 bases left between them. The CDR3 DNA follows: TGTGCCAGCAGAAACACAGGGTATAGCAATCAGCCCCAGCATTTT. As protein: CASRNTGYSNQPQHF.

The chain recombines TRBV6-6 with TRBJ1-2; a weak D match, TRBD1 (5 bases). Per germline, CDR1 MNHNY and CDR2 SVGAGI (reference sequence). The CDR3 sequence is 13 residues long. Trimming took 5 bases from V and 6 from J, leaving 13 bases between them. Written as DNA, the CDR3 is TGTGCCAGCAGTCGGGGTTGGGGGGATGGCTACACCTTC. It translates to CASSRGWGDGYTF.

The chain recombines TRBV6-1 with TRBJ2-2; D might be TRBD2 (6 bases). Germline V gene data show CDR1 as MNHNS and CDR2 as SASEGT. This CDR3 spans 15 amino acids. Trimming left V 6 bases short and J 6 bases short, with 17 bases between. The CDR3, as DNA: TGTGCCAGCAGGAACCTGGGACTTCCCCCCGGGGAGCTGTTTTTT. This translates into CASRNLGLPPGELFF.

This chain uses TRBV2 with TRBJ2-6; maybe TRBD1 (5 bases). The germline V gene has CDR1 SNHLY and CDR2 FYNNEI. Trimming left V 6 bases short and J 1 base short, with 7 bases between. This CDR3 spans 14 amino acids. The CDR3 spells CASRGLSGANVLTF. CDR3 sequence (DNA): TGTGCCAGCAGGGGGCTATCTGGGGCCAACGTCCTGACTTTC.

The chain uses TRBV28 and TRBJ1-2, with 7 bases fitting TRBD1. With V trimmed by 3 bases and J by 4 bases, 8 bases remained unmatched. Germline CDR1 MDHEN, CDR2 SYDVKM. The CDR3 covers 15 residues. This CDR3 reads CASSLLGQGVYGYTF. CDR3 DNA: TGTGCCAGCAGTTTGCTTGGCCAGGGGGTCTATGGCTACACCTTC.

The rearrangement uses TRBV5-1 and TRBJ2-7; D is possibly TRBD1 (7 bases). Looked up from germline, CDR1 is SGHRS and CDR2 is YFSETQ. V was shortened by 0 bases and J by 2 bases, with 12 bases between the two germline ends. This CDR3 has 15 residues. The CDR3 region has the DNA TGCGCCAGCAGCTTGGAGTCAGGGGGGACCTACGAGCAGTACTTC. Translating gives CASSLESGGTYEQYF.

The genes are TRBV27 and TRBJ2-7; 10 bases agree with TRBD1. Trimming cost V 5 bases and J 4 bases; bases outside gene matches: 5. The CDR3 extends over 14 amino acids. CDR1 and CDR2 (germline): MNHEY, SMNVEV (reference sequence). CDR3: CASSAGTGVYEQYF. The CDR3 bases are TGTGCCAGCAGTGCCGGGACAGGGGTGTACGAGCAGTACTTC.

V is TRBV6-5 and J is TRBJ1-4, with D maybe TRBD1 (6 bases). This CDR3 region has 15 residues. V lost 4 bases to trimming and J lost 9 bases, with 18 bases between them. Per the germline V gene, CDR1 is MNHEY and CDR2 is SVGAGI. The CDR3 loop reads CASSLTGGQGKKLFF. CDR3 bases: TGTGCCAGCAGTTTAACCGGGGGGCAGGGTAAAAAACTGTTTTTT.

This clone was observed a few times. The chain uses TRBV6-5 and TRBJ1-1; D gene unclear. Germline V gives CDR1 MNHEY, CDR2 SVGAGI. The CDR3 consists of 13 residues. V shed 6 bases and J shed 3 bases, with 11 bases lying between them. The chain's CDR3 is CASSRLRYTEAFF. CDR3 coding DNA: TGTGCCAGCAGCCGGCTCAGGTACACTGAAGCTTTCTTT.